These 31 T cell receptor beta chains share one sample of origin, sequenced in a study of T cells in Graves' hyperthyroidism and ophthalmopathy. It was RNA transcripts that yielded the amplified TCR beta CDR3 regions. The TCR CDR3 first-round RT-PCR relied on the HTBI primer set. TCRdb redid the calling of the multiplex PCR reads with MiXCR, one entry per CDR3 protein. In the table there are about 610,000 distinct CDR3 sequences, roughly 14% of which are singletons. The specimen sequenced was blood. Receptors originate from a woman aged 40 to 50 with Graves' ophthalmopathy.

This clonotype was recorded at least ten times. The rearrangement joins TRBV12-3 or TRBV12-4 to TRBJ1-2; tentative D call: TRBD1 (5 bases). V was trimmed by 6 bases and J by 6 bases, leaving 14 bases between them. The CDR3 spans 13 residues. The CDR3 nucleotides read TGTGCCAGCAGGGGGACTTACGGGCATGGCTACACCTTC. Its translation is CASRGTYGHGYTF.

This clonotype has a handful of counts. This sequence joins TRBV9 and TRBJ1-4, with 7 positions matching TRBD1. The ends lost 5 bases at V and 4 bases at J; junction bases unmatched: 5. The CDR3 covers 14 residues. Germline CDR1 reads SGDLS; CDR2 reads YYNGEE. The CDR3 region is CASSAGQYNEKLFF. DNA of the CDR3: TGTGCCAGCAGTGCGGGACAGTATAATGAAAAACTGTTTTTT.

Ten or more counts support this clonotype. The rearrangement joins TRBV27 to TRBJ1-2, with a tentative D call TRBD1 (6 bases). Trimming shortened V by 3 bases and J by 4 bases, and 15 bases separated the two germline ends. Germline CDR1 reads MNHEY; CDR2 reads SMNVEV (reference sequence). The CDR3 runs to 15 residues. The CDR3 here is CASSLSRRDIYGYTF. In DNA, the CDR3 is TGTGCCAGCAGTTTGTCCCGGAGGGACATCTATGGCTACACCTTC.

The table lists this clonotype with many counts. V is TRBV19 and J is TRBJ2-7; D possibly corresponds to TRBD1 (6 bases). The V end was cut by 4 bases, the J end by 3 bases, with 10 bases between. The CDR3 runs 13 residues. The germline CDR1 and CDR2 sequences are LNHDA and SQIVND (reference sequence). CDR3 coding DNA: TGTGCCAGTAGTAACCAACAGGGCTACGAGCAGTACTTC. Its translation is CASSNQQGYEQYF.

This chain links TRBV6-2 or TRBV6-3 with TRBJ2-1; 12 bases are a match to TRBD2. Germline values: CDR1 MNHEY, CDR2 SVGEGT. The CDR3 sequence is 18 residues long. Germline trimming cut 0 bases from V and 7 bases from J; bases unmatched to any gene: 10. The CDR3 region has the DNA TGTGCCAGCAGTTACTCGCCTAGCGGGAGGGCCTTAAGAAATGAGCAGTTCTTC. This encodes CASSYSPSGRALRNEQFF.

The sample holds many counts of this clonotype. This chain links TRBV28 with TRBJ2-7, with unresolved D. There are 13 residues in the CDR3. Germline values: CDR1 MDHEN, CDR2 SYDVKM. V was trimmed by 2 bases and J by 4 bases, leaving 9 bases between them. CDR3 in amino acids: CASSLRWKYEQYF. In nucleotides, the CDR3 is TGTGCCAGCAGTTTAAGGTGGAAGTACGAGCAGTACTTC.

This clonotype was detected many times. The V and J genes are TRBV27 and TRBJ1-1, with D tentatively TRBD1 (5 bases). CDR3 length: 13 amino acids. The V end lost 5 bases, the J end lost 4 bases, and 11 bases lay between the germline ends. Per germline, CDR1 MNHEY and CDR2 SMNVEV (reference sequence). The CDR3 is CASSPPGVTEAFF. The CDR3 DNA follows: TGTGCCAGCAGTCCCCCGGGGGTCACTGAAGCTTTCTTT.

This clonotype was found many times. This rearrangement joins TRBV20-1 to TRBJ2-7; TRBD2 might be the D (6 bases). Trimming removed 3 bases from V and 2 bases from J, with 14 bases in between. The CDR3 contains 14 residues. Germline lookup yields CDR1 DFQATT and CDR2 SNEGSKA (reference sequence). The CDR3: CSASGRNLAYEQYF. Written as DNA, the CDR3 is TGCAGTGCTAGCGGGAGAAATCTAGCCTACGAGCAGTACTTC.

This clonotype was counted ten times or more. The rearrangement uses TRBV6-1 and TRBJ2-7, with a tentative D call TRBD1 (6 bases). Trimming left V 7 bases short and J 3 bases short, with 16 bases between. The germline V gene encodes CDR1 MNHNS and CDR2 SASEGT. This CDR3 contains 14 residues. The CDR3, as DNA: TGTGCCAGCAAAAGGCCAGGGGAGAACTACGAGCAGTACTTC. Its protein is CASKRPGENYEQYF.

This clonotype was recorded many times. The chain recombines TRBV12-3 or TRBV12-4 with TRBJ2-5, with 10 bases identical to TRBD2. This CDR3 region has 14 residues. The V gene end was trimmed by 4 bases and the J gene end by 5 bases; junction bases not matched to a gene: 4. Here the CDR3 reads CASSSSGSSETQYF. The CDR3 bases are TGTGCCAGCAGTTCTAGCGGGAGTTCGGAGACCCAGTACTTC.

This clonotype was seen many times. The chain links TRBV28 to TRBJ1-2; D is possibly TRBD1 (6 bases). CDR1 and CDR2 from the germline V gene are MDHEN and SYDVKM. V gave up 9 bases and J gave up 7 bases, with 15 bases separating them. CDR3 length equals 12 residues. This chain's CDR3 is CASLGGLFGYTF. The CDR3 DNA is TGTGCCAGTTTGGGGGGGCTTTTTGGCTACACCTTC.

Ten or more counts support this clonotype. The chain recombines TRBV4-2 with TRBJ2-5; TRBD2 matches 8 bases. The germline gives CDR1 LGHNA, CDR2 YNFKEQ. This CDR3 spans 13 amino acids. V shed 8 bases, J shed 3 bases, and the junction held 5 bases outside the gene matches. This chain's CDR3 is CASRREGEETQYF. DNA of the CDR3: TGTGCCAGCCGTCGGGAGGGGGAAGAGACCCAGTACTTC.

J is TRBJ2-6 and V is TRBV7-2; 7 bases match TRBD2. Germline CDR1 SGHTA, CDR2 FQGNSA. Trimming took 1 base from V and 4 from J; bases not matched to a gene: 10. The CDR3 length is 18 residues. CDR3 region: CASSLVQRGYRGANVLTF. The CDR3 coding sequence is TGTGCCAGCAGCTTAGTGCAGCGGGGCTACAGAGGGGCCAACGTCCTGACTTTC.

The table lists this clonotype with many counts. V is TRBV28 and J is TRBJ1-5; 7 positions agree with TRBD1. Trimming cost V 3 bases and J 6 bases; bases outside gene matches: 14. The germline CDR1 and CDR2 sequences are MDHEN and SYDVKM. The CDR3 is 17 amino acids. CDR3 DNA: TGTGCCAGCAGTTTGGACAGGAGAGGGGAGCTGGGTCAGCCCCAGCATTTT. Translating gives CASSLDRRGELGQPQHF.

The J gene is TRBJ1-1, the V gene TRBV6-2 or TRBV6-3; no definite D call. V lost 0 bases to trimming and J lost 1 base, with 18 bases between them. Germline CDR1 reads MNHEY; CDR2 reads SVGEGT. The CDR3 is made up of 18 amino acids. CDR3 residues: CASSYSARVEKGNTEAFF. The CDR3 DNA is TGTGCCAGCAGTTACTCTGCGCGGGTTGAAAAAGGGAACACTGAAGCTTTCTTT.

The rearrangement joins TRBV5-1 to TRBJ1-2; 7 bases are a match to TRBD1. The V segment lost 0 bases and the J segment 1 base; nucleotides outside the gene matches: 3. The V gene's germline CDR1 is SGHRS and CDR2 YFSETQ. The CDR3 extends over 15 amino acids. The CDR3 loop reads CASSLAAGGNYGYTF. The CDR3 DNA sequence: TGCGCCAGCAGCTTGGCGGCAGGGGGTAACTATGGCTACACCTTC.

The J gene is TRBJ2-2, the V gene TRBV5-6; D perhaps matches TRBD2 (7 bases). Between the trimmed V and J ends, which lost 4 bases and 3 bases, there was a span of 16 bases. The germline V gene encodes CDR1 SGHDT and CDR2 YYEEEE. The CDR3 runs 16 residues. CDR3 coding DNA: TGTGCCAGCAGCCAACAAACAGGGAGGGACACCGGGGAGCTGTTTTTT. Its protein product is CASSQQTGRDTGELFF.

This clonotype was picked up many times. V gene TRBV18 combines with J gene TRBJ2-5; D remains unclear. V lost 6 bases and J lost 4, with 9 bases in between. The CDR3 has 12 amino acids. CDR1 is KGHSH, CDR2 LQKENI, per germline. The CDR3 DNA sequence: TGTGCCAGCTCGGTGCAATCAGAGACCCAGTACTTC. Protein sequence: CASSVQSETQYF. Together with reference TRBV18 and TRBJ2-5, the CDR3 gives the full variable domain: NAGVMQNPRHLVRRRGQEARLRCSPMKGHSHVYWYRQLPEEGLKFMVYLQKENIIDESGMPKERFSAEFPKEGPSILRIQQVVRGDSAAYFCASSVQSETQYFGPGTRLLVL.

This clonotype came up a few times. The CDR3 reads CASSRGQGAQTSYEQYF. The DNA of the CDR3 is TGCGCCAGCAGCCGCGGACAGGGGGCCCAAACTTCCTACGAGCAGTACTTC. The genes are TRBV4-1 and TRBJ2-7; 11 nucleotides agree with TRBD1. Trimming removed 4 bases from V and 1 base from J; junction bases left unmatched: 9. This CDR3 spans 17 amino acids. CDR1 is MGHRA, CDR2 YSYEKL, per germline.

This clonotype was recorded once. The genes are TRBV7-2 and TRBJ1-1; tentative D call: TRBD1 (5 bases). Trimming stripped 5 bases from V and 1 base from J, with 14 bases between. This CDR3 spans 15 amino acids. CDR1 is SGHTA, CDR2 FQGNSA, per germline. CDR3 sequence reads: CASSAHGTQNTEAFF. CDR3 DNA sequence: TGTGCCAGCAGCGCTCACGGGACTCAGAACACTGAAGCTTTCTTT. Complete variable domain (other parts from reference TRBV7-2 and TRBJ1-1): GAGVSQSPSNKVTEKGKDVELRCDPISGHTALYWYRQSLGQGLEFLIYFQGNSAPDKSGLPSDRFSAERTGGSVSTLTIQRTQQEDSAVYLCASSAHGTQNTEAFFGQGTRLTVV.

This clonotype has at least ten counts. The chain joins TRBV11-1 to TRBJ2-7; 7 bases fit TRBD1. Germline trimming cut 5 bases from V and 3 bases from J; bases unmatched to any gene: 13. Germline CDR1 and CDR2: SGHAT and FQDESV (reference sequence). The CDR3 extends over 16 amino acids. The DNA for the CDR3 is TGTGCCAGCAGCACAACGTTTGGGACAGAAGACTACGAGCAGTACTTC. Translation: CASSTTFGTEDYEQYF.

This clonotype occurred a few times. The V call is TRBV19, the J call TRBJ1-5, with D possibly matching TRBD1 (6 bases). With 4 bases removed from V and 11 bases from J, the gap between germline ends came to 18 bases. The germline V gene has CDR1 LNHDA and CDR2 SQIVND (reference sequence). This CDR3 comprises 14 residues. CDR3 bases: TGTGCCAGTAGTAATCGATACAGGGCCTTCGCCCAGCATTTT. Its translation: CASSNRYRAFAQHF.

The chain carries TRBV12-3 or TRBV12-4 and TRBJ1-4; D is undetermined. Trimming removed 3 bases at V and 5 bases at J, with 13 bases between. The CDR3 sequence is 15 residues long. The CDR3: CASSFSGSGNEKLFF. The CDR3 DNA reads TGTGCCAGCAGTTTCTCTGGCTCCGGAAATGAAAAACTGTTTTTT.

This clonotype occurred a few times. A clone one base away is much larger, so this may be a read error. CDR3 region: CAISRDPQSPLHF. In DNA, the CDR3 is TGTGCCATCAGCAGAGATCCCCAATCACCCCTCCACTTT. The V call is TRBV15, the J call TRBJ1-6; D gene ambiguous. Looked up from germline, CDR1 is LNHNV and CDR2 is YYDKDF (reference sequence). There are 13 residues in the CDR3.

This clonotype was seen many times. CDR3 nucleotides: TGCGCCAGCAGCCCCTCCCTGACCGGCCTCTCCTACGAGCAGTACTTC. It translates to CASSPSLTGLSYEQYF. The rearrangement joins TRBV4-1 to TRBJ2-7; D unclear. The germline CDR1 and CDR2 sequences are MGHRA and YSYEKL. V was cut by 4 bases and J by 0 bases, with 16 bases left in between. This CDR3 has 16 amino acids.

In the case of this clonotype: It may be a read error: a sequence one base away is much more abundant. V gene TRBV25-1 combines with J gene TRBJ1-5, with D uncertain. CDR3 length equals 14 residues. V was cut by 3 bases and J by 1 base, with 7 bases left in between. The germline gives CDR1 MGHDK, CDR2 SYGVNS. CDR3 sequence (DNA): TGTGCCAGCAGTGACAGTCCCAGCAATCAGCCCCAGCATTTT. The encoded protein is CASSDSPSNQPQHF.

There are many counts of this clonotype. The CDR3 DNA reads as TGTGCCAGCAGTTTATCAGTTGTGCGGGGGAACTACGAGCAGTACTTC. The encoded protein is CASSLSVVRGNYEQYF. The rearrangement links TRBV27 to TRBJ2-7; 7 bases agree with TRBD2. The CDR3 totals 16 residues. V was clipped by 0 bases and J by 3 bases; unmatched bases: 8. Germline-derived CDR1 and CDR2 are MNHEY and SMNVEV (reference sequence).

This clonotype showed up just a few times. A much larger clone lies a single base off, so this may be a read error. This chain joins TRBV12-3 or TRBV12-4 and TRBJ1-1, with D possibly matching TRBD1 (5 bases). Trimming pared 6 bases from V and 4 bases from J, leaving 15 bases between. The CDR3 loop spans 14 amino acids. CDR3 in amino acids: CASSSSGGTTEAFF. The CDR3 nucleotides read TGTGCCAGCAGCTCTAGCGGGGGGACCACTGAAGCTTTCTTT.

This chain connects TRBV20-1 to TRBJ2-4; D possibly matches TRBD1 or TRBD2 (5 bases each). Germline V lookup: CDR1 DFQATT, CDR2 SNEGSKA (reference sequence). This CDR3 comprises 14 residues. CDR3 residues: CRGPKGVRGNIQYF. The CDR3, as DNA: TGCAGGGGACCGAAAGGCGTTCGGGGAAACATTCAGTACTTC.

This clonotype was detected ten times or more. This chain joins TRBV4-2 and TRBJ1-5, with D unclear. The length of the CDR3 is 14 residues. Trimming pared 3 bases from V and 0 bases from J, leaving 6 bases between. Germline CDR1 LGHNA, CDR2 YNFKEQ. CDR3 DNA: TGTGCCAGCAGCCAGGGGAATAGCAATCAGCCCCAGCATTTT. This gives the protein CASSQGNSNQPQHF.

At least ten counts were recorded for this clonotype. The chain's CDR3 is CASSPLVGEAETQYF. The CDR3 coding sequence is TGTGCCAGCAGCCCCTTGGTGGGAGAGGCCGAGACCCAGTACTTC. The V and J genes are TRBV3-1 and TRBJ2-5; D may be TRBD2 (5 bases). Germline-derived CDR1 and CDR2 are LGHDT and YNNKEL (reference sequence). This CDR3 comprises 15 residues. Trimming took off 4 bases at V and 5 bases at J, with 17 bases between the two ends.